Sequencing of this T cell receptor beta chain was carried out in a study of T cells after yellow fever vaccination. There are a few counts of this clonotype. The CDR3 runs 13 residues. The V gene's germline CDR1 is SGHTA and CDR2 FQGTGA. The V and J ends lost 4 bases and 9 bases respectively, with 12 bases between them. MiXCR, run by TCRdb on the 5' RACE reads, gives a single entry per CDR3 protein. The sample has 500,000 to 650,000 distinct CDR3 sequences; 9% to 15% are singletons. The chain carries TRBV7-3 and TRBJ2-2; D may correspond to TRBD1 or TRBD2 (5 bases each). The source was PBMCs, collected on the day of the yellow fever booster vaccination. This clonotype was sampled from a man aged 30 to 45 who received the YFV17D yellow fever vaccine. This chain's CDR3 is CASSWNQGRELFF. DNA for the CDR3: TGTGCCAGCAGCTGGAACCAGGGACGGGAGCTGTTTTTT.